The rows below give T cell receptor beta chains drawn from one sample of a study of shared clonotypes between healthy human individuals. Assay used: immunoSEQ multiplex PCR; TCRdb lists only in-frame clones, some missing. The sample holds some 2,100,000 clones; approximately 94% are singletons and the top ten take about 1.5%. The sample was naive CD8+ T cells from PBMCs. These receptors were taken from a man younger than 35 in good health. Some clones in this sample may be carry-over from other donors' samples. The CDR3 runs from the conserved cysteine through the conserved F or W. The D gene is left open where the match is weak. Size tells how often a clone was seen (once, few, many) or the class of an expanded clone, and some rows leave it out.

CDR3 protein: CSVGTGINEQYF
CDR3 DNA: TGCAGCGTGGGGACAGGGATCAACGAGCAGTACTTC
J gene: TRBJ2-7
D gene: TRBD1
V gene: TRBV29-1
clone size: once

CDR3 protein: CASSHRQGTGNTEAFF
CDR3 DNA: TGTGCCAGCAGCCACAGACAGGGAACGGGGAACACTGAAGCTTTCTTT
J gene: TRBJ1-1
D gene: TRBD1
V gene: TRBV14
clone size: NA

CDR3 protein: CASSLWTSYEQYF
CDR3 DNA: TGTGCCAGCAGCTTATGGACTAGCTACGAGCAGTACTTC
J gene: TRBJ2-7
D gene: TRBD2
V gene: TRBV11-2
clone size: NA

CDR3 protein: CASSPRGQGNTEAFF
CDR3 DNA: TGTGCCAGCAGCCCCAGGGGACAGGGGAACACTGAAGCTTTCTTT
J gene: TRBJ1-1
D gene: TRBD1
V gene: TRBV7-6
clone size: NA

CDR3 protein: CASSFGPWREEELVANVLTF
CDR3 DNA: TGTGCCAGCAGTTTTGGGCCCTGGAGGGAAGAAGAGTTGGTGGCCAACGTCCTGACTTTC
J gene: TRBJ2-6
D gene: NA
V gene: TRBV28
clone size: once

CDR3 protein: CATLAVSSYNEQFF
CDR3 DNA: TGTGCCACCCTAGCGGTCAGCTCCTACAATGAGCAGTTCTTC
J gene: TRBJ2-1
D gene: TRBD2
V gene: TRBV10-3
clone size: NA

CDR3 protein: CASSLGDVGTGPYQPQHF
CDR3 DNA: TGTGCCAGCAGCTTAGGTGACGTGGGGACAGGGCCTTACCAGCCCCAGCATTTT
J gene: TRBJ1-5
D gene: TRBD1
V gene: TRBV7-9
clone size: NA

CDR3 protein: CASSTRGNMNEKLFF
CDR3 DNA: TGTGCCAGTAGTACCAGGGGAAATATGAATGAAAAACTGTTTTTT
J gene: TRBJ1-4
D gene: NA
V gene: TRBV19
clone size: NA

CDR3 protein: CASSQLHGGDTQYF
CDR3 DNA: TGTGCCAGCAGCCAGCTCCACGGGGGAGATACGCAGTATTTT
J gene: TRBJ2-3
D gene: NA
V gene: TRBV27
clone size: NA

CDR3 protein: CSAAGVESGYSGANVLTF
CDR3 DNA: TGCAGCGCCGCGGGGGTGGAATCCGGTTACTCTGGGGCCAACGTCCTGACTTTC
J gene: TRBJ2-6
D gene: TRBD2
V gene: TRBV29-1
clone size: NA

CDR3 protein: CASSLGGSPYEQYF
CDR3 DNA: TGTGCCAGCAGCTTAGGGGGGTCGCCCTACGAGCAGTACTTC
J gene: TRBJ2-7
D gene: NA
V gene: TRBV13
clone size: NA

CDR3 protein: CASSFDRDPYNEQFF
CDR3 DNA: TGTGCCAGCAGTTTTGACAGGGACCCCTACAATGAGCAGTTCTTC
J gene: TRBJ2-1
D gene: TRBD1
V gene: TRBV28
clone size: NA

CDR3 protein: CSVEAEDGYGYTF
CDR3 DNA: TGCAGCGTTGAAGCCGAGGACGGCTATGGCTACACCTTC
J gene: TRBJ1-2
D gene: NA
V gene: TRBV29-1
clone size: NA

CDR3 protein: CASTPWEGAYRSSYNEQFF
CDR3 DNA: TGTGCCAGCACCCCGTGGGAGGGCGCCTACAGGAGCTCCTACAATGAGCAGTTCTTC
J gene: TRBJ2-1
D gene: TRBD2
V gene: TRBV28
clone size: NA

CDR3 protein: CASSLKVAERTDTQYF
CDR3 DNA: TGTGCCAGCAGCTTGAAAGTAGCGGAGAGGACAGATACGCAGTATTTT
J gene: TRBJ2-3
D gene: NA
V gene: TRBV5-4
clone size: NA